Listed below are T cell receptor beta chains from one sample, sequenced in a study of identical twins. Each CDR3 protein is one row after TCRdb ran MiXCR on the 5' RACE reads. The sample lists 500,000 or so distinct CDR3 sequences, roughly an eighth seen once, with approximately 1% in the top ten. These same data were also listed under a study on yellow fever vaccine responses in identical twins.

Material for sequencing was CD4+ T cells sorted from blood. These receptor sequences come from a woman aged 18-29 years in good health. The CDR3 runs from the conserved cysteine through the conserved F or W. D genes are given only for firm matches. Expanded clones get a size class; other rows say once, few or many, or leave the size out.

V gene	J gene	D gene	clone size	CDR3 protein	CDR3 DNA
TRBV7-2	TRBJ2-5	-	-	CASSLLKGAGETQYF	TGTGCCAGCAGCTTGTTGAAAGGGGCGGGAGAGACCCAGTACTTC
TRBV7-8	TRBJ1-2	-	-	CASSLGGFGGYTF	TGTGCCAGCAGCTTAGGTGGATTTGGTGGCTACACCTTC
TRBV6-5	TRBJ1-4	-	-	CASSYQWGFGEKLFF	TGTGCCAGCAGTTATCAGTGGGGTTTTGGTGAAAAACTGTTTTTT
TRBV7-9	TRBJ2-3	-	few	CASSKTRGGTDTQYF	TGTGCCAGCAGCAAAACTAGGGGGGGCACAGATACGCAGTATTTT
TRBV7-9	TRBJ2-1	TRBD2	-	CASSFGTSRLDEQFF	TGTGCCAGCAGCTTCGGGACTAGCCGTTTGGATGAGCAGTTCTTC
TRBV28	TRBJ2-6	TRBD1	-	CASSFRGRPGANVLTF	TGTGCCAGCAGTTTCAGGGGGCGGCCCGGGGCCAACGTCCTGACTTTC
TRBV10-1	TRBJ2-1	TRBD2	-	CASSESRVAGIYFYNEQFF	TGCGCCAGCAGTGAGTCAAGAGTAGCGGGAATTTACTTCTACAATGAGCAGTTCTTC
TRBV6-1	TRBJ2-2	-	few	CASRATVSGLSGELFF	TGTGCCAGCAGAGCAACGGTGTCAGGGTTAAGCGGGGAGCTGTTTTTT
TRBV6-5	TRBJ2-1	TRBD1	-	CASSYWDRAGSNEQFF	TGTGCCAGCAGTTACTGGGACAGGGCAGGGTCCAATGAGCAGTTCTTC
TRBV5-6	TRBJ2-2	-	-	CASRGATTGELFF	TGTGCCAGCAGAGGGGCGACAACCGGGGAGCTGTTTTTT
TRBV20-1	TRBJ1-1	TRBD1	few	CSADNRGQTEAFF	TGCAGTGCTGATAACAGGGGGCAGACTGAAGCTTTCTTT
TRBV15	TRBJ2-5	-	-	CATSGAERARRETQYF	TGTGCCACCAGCGGCGCAGAGAGGGCAAGGCGGGAGACCCAGTACTTC
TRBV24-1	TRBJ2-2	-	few	CATSDENTGELFF	TGTGCCACCAGTGACGAGAACACCGGGGAGCTGTTTTTT
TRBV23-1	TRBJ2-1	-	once	CASIKSSYNEQFF	TGCGCCAGCATTAAGTCCTCCTACAATGAGCAGTTCTTC
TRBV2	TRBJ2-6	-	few	CASTEGAGANVLTF	TGTGCCAGCACTGAAGGGGCTGGGGCCAACGTCCTGACTTTC
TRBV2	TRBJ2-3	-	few	CASSEDLPDTQYF	TGTGCCAGCAGTGAGGATCTACCGGATACGCAGTATTTT
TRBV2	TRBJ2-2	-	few	CASRSQGGGTGELFF	TGTGCCAGCAGAAGTCAAGGAGGGGGCACCGGGGAGCTGTTTTTT
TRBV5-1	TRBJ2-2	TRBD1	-	CASHRGTGTNTGELFF	TGCGCCAGCCATAGAGGGACAGGAACGAACACCGGGGAGCTGTTTTTT
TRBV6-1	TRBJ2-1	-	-	CASNEARRLDNEQFF	TGTGCCAGCAACGAGGCCCGACGGTTGGACAATGAGCAGTTCTTC
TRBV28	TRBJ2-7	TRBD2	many	CASSSGTSGAYEQYF	TGTGCCAGCAGTTCCGGGACTAGCGGAGCCTACGAGCAGTACTTC
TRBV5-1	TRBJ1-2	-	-	CASSLDPPGCYTF	TGCGCCAGCAGCTTGGATCCGCCAGGATGCTACACCTTC
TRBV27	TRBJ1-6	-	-	CASRFRVGNSPLHF	TGTGCCAGCAGGTTCAGGGTCGGTAATTCACCCCTCCACTTT
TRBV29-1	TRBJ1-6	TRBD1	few	CSVKGAGNSPLHF	TGCAGCGTTAAGGGGGCAGGTAATTCACCCCTCCACTTT
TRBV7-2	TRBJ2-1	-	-	CASSLDYSSYNEQFF	TGTGCCAGCAGCTTGGACTACTCGTCCTACAATGAGCAGTTCTTC
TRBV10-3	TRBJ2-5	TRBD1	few	CAIRNGQGETQYF	TGTGCCATCAGAAACGGACAGGGAGAGACCCAGTACTTC
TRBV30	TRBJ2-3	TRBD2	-	CAWKAGGQQYF	TGTGCCTGGAAAGCGGGAGGTCAACAGTATTTT
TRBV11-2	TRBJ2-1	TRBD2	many	CASSLSPGLQYNEQFF	TGTGCCAGCAGCTTATCTCCGGGACTACAATACAATGAGCAGTTCTTC
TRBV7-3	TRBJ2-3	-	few	CASSLTGSGDTQYF	TGTGCCAGCAGCTTAACCGGGAGTGGAGATACGCAGTATTTT
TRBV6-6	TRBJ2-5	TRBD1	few	CASRDRAVRETQYF	TGTGCCAGCAGAGACAGGGCCGTTCGGGAGACCCAGTACTTC
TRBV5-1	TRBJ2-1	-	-	CASSLVQGGGEQFF	TGCGCCAGCAGCTTGGTCCAGGGAGGCGGTGAGCAGTTCTTC
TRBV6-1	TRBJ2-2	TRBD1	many	CASSQDRGAGELFF	TGTGCCAGCAGCCAGGACAGGGGCGCCGGGGAGCTGTTTTTT
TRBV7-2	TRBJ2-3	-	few	CASSRESGPTDTQYF	TGTGCCAGCAGTAGGGAGAGCGGACCTACAGATACGCAGTATTTT